A single sample gave rise to the 20 T cell receptor beta chains below, sequenced in a study of blood T cell repertoires in COVID-19. Sequencing was performed with immunoSEQ multiplex PCR; in TCRdb, only in-frame clones are kept and a portion is missing. In the table there are approximately 210,000 clones, roughly 90% of which are singletons. The material sequenced was PBMCs or T cells enriched from blood (not recorded which). The receptors here all came from a woman between 18 and 29 years old who had recovered from COVID-19.

V is TRBV5-1 and J is TRBJ1-1; possibly TRBD1 for D (6 bases). Germline V gene data show CDR1 as SGHRS and CDR2 as YFSETQ. Trimming took off 4 bases at V and 1 base at J, with 20 bases between the two ends. The CDR3 covers 17 residues. CDR3 residues: CASSIEPSPGANTEAFF. DNA of the CDR3: TGCGCCAGCAGCATAGAGCCGTCGCCAGGGGCGAACACTGAAGCTTTCTTT.

This clone was picked up a small number of times. This sequence joins TRBV30 and TRBJ1-5, with D unclear. Germline loops: CDR1 GTSNPN, CDR2 SVGIG (reference sequence). The CDR3 has 13 amino acids. Trimming removed 2 bases at V and 0 bases at J, with 5 bases between. CDR3 sequence (DNA): TGTGCCTGGAGTATCAATAGCAATCAGCCCCAGCATTTT. Its translation: CAWSINSNQPQHF.

This chain uses TRBV3-1 (or the pseudogene TRBV3-2) with TRBJ1-2; no reliable D call. The CDR3 covers 11 residues. Trimming removed 0 bases at V and 9 bases at J, with 5 bases between. Per germline, CDR1 LGHDT and CDR2 YNNKEL (reference sequence). The CDR3, as DNA: TGTGCCAGCAGCCAAGATCGTAGCTACACCTTC. Translation gives CASSQDRSYTF.

The rearrangement links TRBV28 to TRBJ1-4; 7 nucleotides match TRBD1. With V trimmed by 4 bases and J by 8 bases, 7 bases remained unmatched. Germline CDR1 reads MDHEN; CDR2 reads SYDVKM. The CDR3 loop spans 14 amino acids. CDR3 nucleotides: TGTGCCAGCAGTTCATCTCGGACAGGCGAAAAACTGTTTTTT. This gives the protein CASSSSRTGEKLFF.

This clone was recorded a few times. The rearrangement joins TRBV28 to TRBJ2-2, with D maybe TRBD1 (5 bases). The CDR3 is 19 residues long. V lost 8 bases and J 0 bases, leaving 25 bases between the germline ends. Germline lookup yields CDR1 MDHEN and CDR2 SYDVKM. This CDR3 is CASAPLKTAMQTNTGELFF. CDR3 coding DNA: TGTGCCAGCGCACCCCTGAAGACAGCGATGCAAACGAACACCGGGGAGCTGTTTTTT. Variable domain in full (rest from reference TRBV28 and TRBJ2-2): DVKVTQSSRYLVKRTGEKVFLECVQDMDHENMFWYRQDPGLGLRLIYFSYDVKMKEKGDIPEGYSVSREKKERFSLILESASTNQTSMYLCASAPLKTAMQTNTGELFFGEGSRLTVL.

This clone was counted once. CDR3 in amino acids: CASSLIPARGGTLSDGYTF. The CDR3 nucleotides read TGCGCCAGCAGCTTGATCCCGGCCAGGGGCGGCACCCTGTCGGATGGCTACACCTTC. This chain links TRBV5-1 with TRBJ1-2, with D perhaps matching TRBD1 (6 bases). V gave up 1 base and J gave up 6 bases, with 28 bases separating them. This CDR3 is built from 19 residues. From germline, CDR1 is SGHRS and CDR2 YFSETQ. Together with reference TRBV5-1 and TRBJ1-2, the CDR3 gives the full variable domain: KAGVTQTPRYLIKTRGQQVTLSCSPISGHRSVSWYQQTPGQGLQFLFEYFSETQRNKGNFPGRFSGRQFSNSRSEMNVSTLELGDSALYLCASSLIPARGGTLSDGYTFGSGTRLTVV.

The chain joins TRBV19 to TRBJ1-4, with 9 bases aligning to TRBD1. Germline V lookup: CDR1 LNHDA, CDR2 SQIVND (reference sequence). V gave up 6 bases and J gave up 10 bases; unmatched junction bases: 3. The CDR3 length is 12 residues. The CDR3 DNA is TGTGCCAGTAGCCCGGACAGGGGAAAACTGTTTTTT. Amino acids: CASSPDRGKLFF.

A single count supports this clone. This chain links TRBV5-1 with TRBJ2-3; no firm D call. The CDR3 length is 12 residues. From germline, CDR1 is SGHRS and CDR2 YFSETQ. Trimming took 5 bases from V and 2 from J, leaving 6 bases between them. CDR3 nucleotide sequence: TGCGCCAGCAGACTTGACACAGATACGCAGTATTTT. Its translation is CASRLDTDTQYF.

CDR3 residues: CASIETRNPMETQYF. Written as DNA, the CDR3 is TGTGCCAGCATCGAGACTAGGAACCCCATGGAGACCCAGTACTTC. V usage is TRBV21-1 and J usage is TRBJ2-5; the D call of TRBD2 is as the table states it, not checked on the DNA. TRBV21-1 is a pseudogene. This CDR3 has 15 amino acids.

The V gene is TRBV10-3, the J gene TRBJ2-7, with D possibly being TRBD1 (7 bases). Trimming shortened V by 3 bases and J by 3 bases, and 18 bases separated the two germline ends. CDR3 size: 16 residues. Per the germline V gene, CDR1 is ENHRY and CDR2 is SYGVKD. The CDR3 region has the DNA TGTGCCATCAGTGACTCCGGGGGACAGACATTCTACGAGCAGTACTTC. Translating it yields CAISDSGGQTFYEQYF.

V gene TRBV2 combines with J gene TRBJ1-6; TRBD1 matches at 10 bases. This CDR3 has 15 residues. J was trimmed by 10 bases and V by 4 bases; bases with no gene match: 7. Germline lookup yields CDR1 SNHLY and CDR2 FYNNEI. For the CDR3, the DNA is TGTGCCAGCAGTGGGGGGACAGGGGTTGGGTCACCCCTCCACTTT. This gives the protein CASSGGTGVGSPLHF.

CDR3 in amino acids: CSATGTWGNEQFF. The CDR3 bases are TGCAGCGCGACCGGGACATGGGGCAATGAGCAGTTCTTC. This sequence joins TRBV29-1 and TRBJ2-1; possibly TRBD1 for D (6 bases). Germline values: CDR1 SQVTM, CDR2 ANQGSEA. Trimming pared 7 bases from V and 6 bases from J, leaving 16 bases between. The CDR3 has 13 residues.

This clone turned up a few times. V gene TRBV28 combines with J gene TRBJ1-2; TRBD1 agrees at 8 bases. The ends lost 5 bases at V and 4 bases at J; junction bases unmatched: 9. Per germline, CDR1 MDHEN and CDR2 SYDVKM. This CDR3 is built from 15 residues. CDR3 sequence: CASSIDRGRFYGYTF. The DNA of the CDR3 is TGTGCCAGCAGTATCGACAGGGGAAGATTCTATGGCTACACCTTC.

The J gene is TRBJ1-4, the V gene TRBV28; 10 bases map to TRBD1. The junction had 13 bases not matched to a gene; V was cut back by 2 bases and J by 7 bases. The CDR3 loop spans 18 amino acids. Germline V gene data show CDR1 as MDHEN and CDR2 as SYDVKM. In nucleotides, the CDR3 is TGTGCCAGCAGTTTACTTTTTAATTGGGACAGGGGAGGTGAAAAACTGTTTTTT. Translation: CASSLLFNWDRGGEKLFF.

The count of this clone is one. The V and J genes are TRBV9 and TRBJ2-2; 9 nucleotides agree with TRBD2. Germline V lookup: CDR1 SGDLS, CDR2 YYNGEE. The J segment lost 4 bases and the V segment lost 0 bases, leaving 4 bases of the junction unmatched. The CDR3 is 16 amino acids. The CDR3 DNA sequence: TGTGCCAGCAGCGTAGGCGGGGGGGCCGGCACCGGGGAGCTGTTTTTT. The encoded protein is CASSVGGGAGTGELFF.

The genes are TRBV28 and TRBJ1-2; 7 bases line up with TRBD1. This CDR3 has 13 amino acids. Trimming at V came to 5 bases and at J to 6 bases, leaving 6 bases not matched to a gene. Germline V lookup: CDR1 MDHEN, CDR2 SYDVKM. CDR3 in DNA: TGTGCCAGCAGTCTAATTACAGGGGATGGCTACACCTTC. This encodes CASSLITGDGYTF.

This clone was seen just once. This sequence joins TRBV19 and TRBJ1-1, with 8 bases identical to TRBD1. Germline lookup yields CDR1 LNHDA and CDR2 SQIVND (reference sequence). The CDR3 consists of 13 residues. The ends lost 6 bases at V and 5 bases at J; junction bases unmatched: 5. CDR3 protein: CASSDRGWTEAFF. The CDR3 bases are TGTGCCAGTAGCGACAGGGGTTGGACTGAAGCTTTCTTT.

V gene TRBV27 combines with J gene TRBJ1-3, with TRBD1 matching over 8 bases. The CDR3 totals 16 residues. Germline V gene sequence: CDR1 MNHEY, CDR2 SMNVEV (reference sequence). Germline trimming cut 5 bases from V and 0 bases from J; bases unmatched to any gene: 6. DNA for the CDR3: TGTGCCAGCAGTAGGGGACAGGAGATCTCTGGAAACACCATATATTTT. It specifies CASSRGQEISGNTIYF.

This chain joins TRBV9 and TRBJ1-4; no clear D gene. Germline lookup yields CDR1 SGDLS and CDR2 YYNGEE. The germline V and J ends were trimmed by 0 bases and 5 bases, with 11 bases remaining between them. The CDR3 extends over 15 amino acids. The DNA for the CDR3 is TGTGCCAGCAGCGTAGACGAGGGTATGAATGAAAAACTGTTTTTT. As protein: CASSVDEGMNEKLFF.

This clone has just one count. The CDR3 protein is CASGLDSLQNYGYTF. Here the CDR3 DNA reads TGTGCCAGTGGCCTCGACAGCCTACAGAACTATGGCTACACCTTC. J is TRBJ1-2 and V is TRBV19, with D possibly being TRBD1 (5 bases). Germline values: CDR1 LNHDA, CDR2 SQIVND (reference sequence). This CDR3 is 15 amino acids long. Trimming removed 8 bases at V and 2 bases at J, with 18 bases between.